This T cell receptor beta chain is from a study of identical twins. General study findings and limits: Reduced insertions were recorded for abundant cord blood beta clonotypes, with no such pattern in memory repertoires. Diverse VJ usage suggested most zero-insertion clonotypes were not invariant T cells.

TCRdb reanalysed the 5' RACE reads using MiXCR and keeps one entry per CDR3 protein. The sample gives fewer than 800,000 distinct CDR3 sequences, under 8.5% of which show up once; 1.5% to 2% is in the top ten. This clonotype has just a few counts. Its antigen is not known. The CDR3 is 12 amino acids. The ends were cut back, 2 bases at V and 8 bases at J, with 9 bases in the middle. Germline CDR1 and CDR2: WSHSY and SAAADI. The same sample was also used in a study of yellow fever vaccine responses in identical twins. That work contributes: A vaccine T cell response that seemed partly convergent and partly personalized was reported in twins.

The origin of this receptor is a woman younger than 30 in good health. The sample consisted of PBMCs. The J gene is TRBJ1-2, the V gene TRBV10-2; D not certain. CDR3 amino acids: CASSEMDEGYTF. The CDR3 DNA reads TGCGCCAGCAGTGAGATGGACGAGGGCTACACCTTC.